The 26 T cell receptor beta chains below were found in one sample sequenced in a study of graft-versus-host responses after intestinal transplantation (dated by TCRdb to the early 2020s). The method behind the library was the immunoSEQ multiplex PCR assay. Drawn from immuneACCESS, this table holds only the in-frame rearrangements with V and J called that TCRdb kept. Clones are partly lost; checked studies trace under half to an unresolved V gene and leave the rest unexplained. Recorded for this sample are tens of thousands of clones; roughly nine tenths of them occurred a single time. The ten largest clones take up less than 0.1% of the sample. According to the study, the label for this sample's time point signals: cells obtained before transplantation from donor or recipient. These receptors have no identified antigens. The specimen was unstimulated CD4+ T cells sorted from spleen or lymph node cells, collected before intestinal transplant. Source of these receptors: a human donor who received an intestinal transplant.

The chain has TRBV13 and TRBJ1-5; D is possibly TRBD1 (5 bases). Trimming took 9 bases from V and 6 from J, leaving 18 bases between them. CDR3 length: 14 amino acids. Germline CDR1 PRHDT, CDR2 FYEKMQ (reference sequence). The CDR3 bases are TGTGCCAGTCTTAGAAGGCAGGGAGGTCAGCCCCAGCATTTT. This gives the protein CASLRRQGGQPQHF. The whole variable domain, remainder taken from reference TRBV13 and TRBJ1-5, is AAGVIQSPRHLIKEKRETATLKCYPIPRHDTVYWYQQGPGQDPQFLISFYEKMQSDKGSIPDRFSAQQFSDYHSELNMSSLELGDSALYFCASLRRQGGQPQHFGDGTRLSIL.

The CDR3, as DNA: TGTGCCAGCAGACTAGCGGGGGCCCTCACCGGGGAGCTGTTTTTT. This codes for CASRLAGALTGELFF. The chain combines TRBV7-8 with TRBJ2-2, with 11 bases that match TRBD2. The CDR3 is 15 amino acids. The V segment lost 6 bases and the J segment 4 bases; nucleotides outside the gene matches: 4. Germline V CDR1 and CDR2: SGHVS, FQNEAQ.

V gene TRBV6-1 combines with J gene TRBJ2-3; D is possibly TRBD1 (6 bases). Germline CDR1 and CDR2: MNHNS and SASEGT. The CDR3 covers 14 residues. The ends were cut back, 6 bases at V and 6 bases at J, with 16 bases in the middle. Here the CDR3 DNA reads TGTGCCAGCAGGCCCCTTGGACAGTCGGATACGCAGTATTTT. As protein: CASRPLGQSDTQYF.

The gene calls are TRBV30 and TRBJ2-1; a possible D gene is TRBD2 (7 bases). The CDR3 extends over 16 amino acids. Trimming took 2 bases from V and 3 from J, leaving 17 bases between them. Looked up from germline, CDR1 is GTSNPN and CDR2 is SVGIG (reference sequence). The CDR3 loop reads CAWSPVGGGFYNEQFF. The CDR3 region has the DNA TGTGCCTGGAGTCCCGTAGGGGGGGGGTTCTACAATGAGCAGTTCTTC. Together with reference TRBV30 and TRBJ2-1, the CDR3 gives the full variable domain: SQTIHQWPATLVQPVGSPLSLECTVEGTSNPNLYWYRQAAGRGLQLLFYSVGIGQISSEVPQNLSASRPQDRQFILSSKKLLLSDSGFYLCAWSPVGGGFYNEQFFGPGTRLTVL.

The genes are TRBV27 and TRBJ2-1, with 11 bases matching TRBD2. CDR1 is MNHEY, CDR2 SMNVEV, per germline (reference sequence). This CDR3 comprises 15 residues. After removal of 6 bases from V and 9 bases from J, the junction contained 10 bases not matched to a gene. DNA of the CDR3: TGTGCCAGCAGCCCTCGACTAGCGGGGACCCGTGAGCAGTTCTTC. It encodes CASSPRLAGTREQFF.

This chain joins TRBV6-1 and TRBJ2-7, with D perhaps TRBD1 (6 bases). The CDR3 consists of 17 residues. Trimming took 0 bases from V and 3 from J, leaving 18 bases between them. The germline V gene has CDR1 MNHNS and CDR2 SASEGT. DNA of the CDR3: TGTGCCAGCAGTGAAGCTCGCCTGGTGGGGGCCTACTACGAGCAGTACTTC. This encodes CASSEARLVGAYYEQYF.

V usage is TRBV7-2 and J usage is TRBJ1-1, with 7 bases that match TRBD1. V trimming: 6 bases; J trimming: 1 base; junction bases outside the gene matches: 5. The CDR3 is 14 residues long. Germline V CDR1 and CDR2: SGHTA, FQGNSA. CDR3 DNA sequence: TGTGCCAGCAGAGTTTCAGGGGGGAACACTGAAGCTTTCTTT. This codes for CASRVSGGNTEAFF.

CDR3 protein: CASKDRERAYEQYF. As DNA, the CDR3 is TGTGCCAGCAAAGACAGGGAAAGGGCCTACGAGCAGTACTTC. The chain combines TRBV6-5 with TRBJ2-7; TRBD1 agrees at 7 bases. After removal of 7 bases from V and 2 bases from J, the junction contained 8 bases not matched to a gene. The CDR3 spans 14 residues. Per the germline V gene, CDR1 is MNHEY and CDR2 is SVGAGI.

With regard to this clone: The junction differs from germline at one of its ends, possibly a read error. The chain is built from TRBV11-2 and TRBJ2-7; 9 bases agree with TRBD1. The V gene's germline CDR1 is SGHAT and CDR2 FQNNGV. This CDR3 region has 13 residues. CDR3 amino acids: CASSSLSTDRGTF. In DNA form, the CDR3 reads TGTGCCAGCAGCTCTCTCAGTACGGACAGGGGAACGTTC. Filled out from reference TRBV11-2 and TRBJ2-7, the complete variable domain reads EAGVAQSPRYKIIEKRQSVAFWCNPISGHATLYWYQQILGQGPKLLIQFQNNGVVDDSQLPKDRFSAERLKGVDSTLKIQPAKLEDSAVYLCASSSLSTDRGTFGPGTRLTVT.

The J gene is TRBJ2-3, the V gene TRBV10-3; 9 bases agree with TRBD2. Germline-derived CDR1 and CDR2 are ENHRY and SYGVKD. The V gene end was trimmed by 10 bases and the J gene end by 2 bases; junction bases not matched to a gene: 10. The CDR3 has 15 amino acids. The CDR3 DNA reads as TGTGCCAGTTACAGCGGGGGGTCGGTCACAGATACGCAGTATTTT. It specifies CASYSGGSVTDTQYF.

This clone was detected a few times. J is TRBJ2-1 and V is TRBV4-3, with 7 bases identical to TRBD1. With V trimmed by 0 bases and J by 12 bases, 2 bases remained unmatched. This CDR3 is built from 12 residues. Germline V gene sequence: CDR1 LGHNA, CDR2 YSLEER. The CDR3 here is CASSQDYRGQFF. The CDR3, as DNA: TGCGCCAGCAGCCAAGACTACAGGGGGCAGTTCTTC.

The chain is built from TRBV10-3 and TRBJ2-7; 9 bases fit TRBD1. V trimming: 6 bases; J trimming: 2 bases; junction bases outside the gene matches: 8. Germline values: CDR1 ENHRY, CDR2 SYGVKD. The CDR3 spans 15 residues. The CDR3 sequence: CAISLGTGSTYEQYF. The CDR3 DNA reads as TGTGCCATCAGCCTGGGGACAGGGAGCACCTACGAGCAGTACTTC.

This clone showed up just once. V is TRBV15 and J is TRBJ2-3; 11 positions match TRBD2. CDR1 and CDR2 from the germline V gene are LNHNV and YYDKDF (reference sequence). There are 15 residues in the CDR3. V lost 5 bases and J lost 6; bases outside the gene matches: 7. CDR3 region: CATSLLAGAMDTQYF. The CDR3 DNA follows: TGTGCCACCAGCTTACTAGCGGGGGCGATGGATACGCAGTATTTT.

The chain uses TRBV7-2 and TRBJ2-2; 7 positions agree with TRBD1. The ends lost 0 bases at V and 4 bases at J; junction bases unmatched: 11. Germline lookup yields CDR1 SGHTA and CDR2 FQGNSA. The CDR3 spans 18 residues. CDR3 loop: CASSLAGRDRPITGELFF. CDR3 in DNA: TGTGCCAGCAGCTTAGCCGGCCGGGACAGACCTATCACCGGGGAGCTGTTTTTT.

The chain has TRBV9 and TRBJ1-2, with a tentative D call TRBD1 (6 bases). Trimming cost V 0 bases and J 5 bases, with 11 bases left between them. This CDR3 has 14 residues. Germline CDR1 and CDR2: SGDLS and YYNGEE. The DNA for the CDR3 is TGTGCCAGCAGCGTAGGGGAAGGGGGTTATGGCTACACCTTC. It specifies CASSVGEGGYGYTF.

The CDR3 protein is CASGLMFGTGRGSPLISPLHF. Written as DNA, the CDR3 is TGTGCCAGCGGGTTGATGTTCGGGACAGGGAGAGGAAGTCCCCTAATTTCACCCCTCCACTTT. The chain uses TRBV27 and TRBJ1-6, with 9 bases lining up with TRBD1. The CDR3 contains 21 residues. Germline CDR1 MNHEY, CDR2 SMNVEV (reference sequence). Trimming cost V 8 bases and J 9 bases; bases outside gene matches: 29.

The rearrangement joins TRBV5-5 to TRBJ1-2, with D possibly TRBD1 on 6 matching bases. There are 16 residues in the CDR3. Germline V gene sequence: CDR1 SGHKS, CDR2 YYEKEE (reference sequence). V was clipped by 4 bases and J by 4 bases, with 20 bases between them. The chain's CDR3 is CASSLGAGTKAYGYTF. The CDR3 DNA reads as TGTGCCAGCAGCCTGGGGGCAGGCACCAAAGCCTATGGCTACACCTTC.

The V gene is TRBV18, the J gene TRBJ1-1; tentatively, D is TRBD1 (5 bases). The germline V gene encodes CDR1 KGHSH and CDR2 LQKENI. This CDR3 contains 14 residues. The ends were cut back, 0 bases at V and 5 bases at J, with 10 bases in the middle. CDR3 sequence (DNA): TGTGCCAGCTCACCACCGGTAAGGGGTACTGAAGCTTTCTTT. This encodes CASSPPVRGTEAFF.

For the CDR3, the DNA is TGTGCTAGTGGTTTGGTACTCGGGGGGAACACCGGGGAGCTGTTTTTT. This translates into CASGLVLGGNTGELFF. The V gene is TRBV12-5, the J gene TRBJ2-2; tentative D call: TRBD2 (6 bases). The V gene's germline CDR1 is LGHNT and CDR2 FRNRAP. V lost 0 bases, J lost 1 base, and 9 bases lay in between. This CDR3 is 16 amino acids long.

The CDR3: CASSEGTGTGEEKLFF. The CDR3 DNA reads TGTGCCAGCAGTGAAGGGACCGGGACAGGGGAGGAAAAACTGTTTTTT. V gene TRBV6-1 combines with J gene TRBJ1-4; 10 nucleotides match TRBD1. Germline V gene data show CDR1 as MNHNS and CDR2 as SASEGT. This CDR3 contains 16 residues. V lost 1 base and J lost 8; bases outside the gene matches: 7.

The V gene is TRBV7-9, the J gene TRBJ1-4; 8 bases are shared with TRBD1. The CDR3 sequence is 17 residues long. V was clipped by 4 bases and J by 8 bases; unmatched bases: 15. Germline CDR1 SEHNR, CDR2 FQNEAQ (reference sequence). The CDR3 is CASSSPPFDRGGEKLFF. The CDR3 region has the DNA TGTGCCAGCAGCTCCCCCCCCTTTGACAGGGGAGGAGAAAAACTGTTTTTT. The full variable domain, its missing parts supplied by reference TRBV7-9 and TRBJ1-4, is DTGVSQNPRHKITKRGQNVTFRCDPISEHNRLYWYRQTLGQGPEFLTYFQNEAQLEKSRLLSDRFSAERPKGSFSTLEIQRTEQGDSAMYLCASSSPPFDRGGEKLFFGSGTQLSVL.

This clone was seen only once. J is TRBJ1-5 and V is TRBV5-5; D is undetermined. The CDR3 has 14 residues. Germline-derived CDR1 and CDR2 are SGHKS and YYEKEE (reference sequence). V was trimmed by 1 base and J by 0 bases, leaving 5 bases between them. The CDR3 DNA sequence: TGTGCCAGCAGCTTGTCCTATAGCAATCAGCCCCAGCATTTT. This translates into CASSLSYSNQPQHF.

In regard to this clone: Sequence at one end of the junction differs from germline and may be a read error. The chain recombines TRBV6-5 with TRBJ1-2; 9 nucleotides line up with TRBD1. The CDR3 loop spans 15 amino acids. Germline-derived CDR1 and CDR2 are MNHEY and SVGAGI. Written as DNA, the CDR3 is TGTGCCAGCAGAGAATCCGGGACAGGGAACTATGGCAACACCTTC. As protein: CASRESGTGNYGNTF.

The CDR3 loop is CASSYGTGGYEQYF. The CDR3 region has the DNA TGTGCCAGCAGTTACGGGACAGGGGGCTACGAGCAGTACTTC. This chain connects TRBV6-5 to TRBJ2-7, with 11 bases identical to TRBD1. Unmatched junction bases numbered 0, after V lost 2 bases and J lost 3 bases. The CDR3 is 14 residues long. The germline V gene encodes CDR1 MNHEY and CDR2 SVGAGI.

This clone was recorded only once. The chain links TRBV6-6 to TRBJ1-1; D might be TRBD1 (5 bases). This CDR3 contains 14 residues. Germline values: CDR1 MNHNY, CDR2 SVGAGI (reference sequence). The V end lost 0 bases, the J end lost 5 bases, and 10 bases lay between the germline ends. The CDR3 coding sequence is TGTGCCAGCAGTTACTCACAGGTGGATACTGAAGCTTTCTTT. Translated, it gives CASSYSQVDTEAFF.

J is TRBJ1-2 and V is TRBV9; a possible D gene is TRBD1 (6 bases). Trimming took 3 bases from V and 8 from J, leaving 17 bases between them. The CDR3 has 14 amino acids. The germline CDR1 and CDR2 sequences are SGDLS and YYNGEE. This CDR3 is CASSEDSRAQGYTF. The CDR3 coding sequence is TGTGCCAGCAGCGAGGACAGTCGGGCTCAGGGCTACACCTTC.